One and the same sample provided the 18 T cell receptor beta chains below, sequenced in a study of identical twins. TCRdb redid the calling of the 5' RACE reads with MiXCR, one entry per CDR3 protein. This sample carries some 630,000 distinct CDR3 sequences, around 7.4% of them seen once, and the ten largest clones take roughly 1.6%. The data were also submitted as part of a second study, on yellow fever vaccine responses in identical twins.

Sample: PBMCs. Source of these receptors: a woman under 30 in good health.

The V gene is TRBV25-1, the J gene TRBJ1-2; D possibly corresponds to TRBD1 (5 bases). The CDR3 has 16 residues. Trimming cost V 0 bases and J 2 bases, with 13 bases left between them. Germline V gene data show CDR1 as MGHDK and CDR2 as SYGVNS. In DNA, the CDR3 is TGTGCCAGCAGTGAATATGGCGGGGCGGAGAACTATGGCTACACCTTC. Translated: CASSEYGGAENYGYTF.

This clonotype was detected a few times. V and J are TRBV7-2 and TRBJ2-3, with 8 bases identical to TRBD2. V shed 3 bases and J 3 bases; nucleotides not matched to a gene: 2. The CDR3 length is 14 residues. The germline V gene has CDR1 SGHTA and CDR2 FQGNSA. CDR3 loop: CASSFASGTDTQYF. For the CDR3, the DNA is TGTGCCAGCAGCTTCGCTAGCGGGACAGATACGCAGTATTTT.

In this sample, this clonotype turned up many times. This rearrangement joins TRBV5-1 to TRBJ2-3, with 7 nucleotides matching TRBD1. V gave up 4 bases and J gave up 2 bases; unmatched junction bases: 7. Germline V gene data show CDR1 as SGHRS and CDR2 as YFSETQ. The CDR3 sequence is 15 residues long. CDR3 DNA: TGCGCCAGCAGCCCCAGAGGACAGGACACAGATACGCAGTATTTT. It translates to CASSPRGQDTDTQYF.

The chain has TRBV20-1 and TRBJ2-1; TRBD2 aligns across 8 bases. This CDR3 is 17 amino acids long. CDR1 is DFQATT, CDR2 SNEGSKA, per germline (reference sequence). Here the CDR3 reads CCGPVPGLGSPYNEQFF. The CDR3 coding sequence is TGCTGTGGCCCGGTTCCGGGACTAGGGTCCCCCTACAATGAGCAGTTCTTC.

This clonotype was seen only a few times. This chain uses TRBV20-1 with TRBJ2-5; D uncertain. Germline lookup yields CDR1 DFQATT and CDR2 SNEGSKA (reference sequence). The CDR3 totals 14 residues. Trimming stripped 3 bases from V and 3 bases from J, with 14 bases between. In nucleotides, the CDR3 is TGCAGTGCTAGTCGGCCAAATCAAGAAGAGACCCAGTACTTC. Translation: CSASRPNQEETQYF.

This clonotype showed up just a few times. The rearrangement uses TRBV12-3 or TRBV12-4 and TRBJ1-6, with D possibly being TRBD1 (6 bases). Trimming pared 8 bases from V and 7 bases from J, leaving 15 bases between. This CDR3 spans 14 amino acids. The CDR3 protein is CASGRGNPNSPLHF. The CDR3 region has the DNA TGTGCCAGCGGCAGGGGCAATCCAAATTCACCCCTCCACTTT.

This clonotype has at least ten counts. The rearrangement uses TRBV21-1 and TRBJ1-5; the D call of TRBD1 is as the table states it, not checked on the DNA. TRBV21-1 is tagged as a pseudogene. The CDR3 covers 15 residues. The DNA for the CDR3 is TGTGCCAGCAGCCCAAGGGGGCAGAAATATCAGCCCCAGCATTTT. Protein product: CASSPRGQKYQPQHF.

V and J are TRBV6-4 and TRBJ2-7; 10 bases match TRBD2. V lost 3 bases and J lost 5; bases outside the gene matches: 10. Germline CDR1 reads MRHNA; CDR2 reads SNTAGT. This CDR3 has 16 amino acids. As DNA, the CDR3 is TGTGCCAGCAGTGAGCCACTGCTAGCGGGAGTCCACGAGCAGTACTTC. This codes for CASSEPLLAGVHEQYF.

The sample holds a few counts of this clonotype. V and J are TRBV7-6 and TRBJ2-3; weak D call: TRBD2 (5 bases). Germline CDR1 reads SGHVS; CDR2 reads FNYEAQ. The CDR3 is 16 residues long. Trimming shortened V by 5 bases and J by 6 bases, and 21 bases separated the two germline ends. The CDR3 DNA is TGTGCCAGCAGCCCTCCTATGGGAGAACGCGGGGATACGCAGTATTTT. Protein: CASSPPMGERGDTQYF.

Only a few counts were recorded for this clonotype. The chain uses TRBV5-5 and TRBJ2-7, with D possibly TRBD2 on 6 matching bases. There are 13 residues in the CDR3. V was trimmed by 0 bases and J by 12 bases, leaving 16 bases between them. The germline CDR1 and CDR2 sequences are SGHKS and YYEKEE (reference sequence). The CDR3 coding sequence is TGTGCCAGCAGCTTGGATTCGTCGGGGGTAAGGTACGTC. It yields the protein CASSLDSSGVRYV.

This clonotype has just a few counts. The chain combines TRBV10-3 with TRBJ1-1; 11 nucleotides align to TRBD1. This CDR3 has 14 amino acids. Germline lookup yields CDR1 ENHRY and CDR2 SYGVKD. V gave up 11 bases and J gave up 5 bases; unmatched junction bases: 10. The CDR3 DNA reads TGTGCCTCTAGGACAGGGGGCAGTTTGACTGAAGCTTTCTTT. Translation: CASRTGGSLTEAFF.

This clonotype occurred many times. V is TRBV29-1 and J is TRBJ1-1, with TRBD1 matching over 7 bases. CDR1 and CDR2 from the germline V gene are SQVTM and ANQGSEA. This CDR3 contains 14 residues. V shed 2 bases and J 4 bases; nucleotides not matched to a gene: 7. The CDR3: CSVENRGYITEAFF. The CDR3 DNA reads TGCAGCGTTGAAAACAGGGGTTACATCACTGAAGCTTTCTTT.

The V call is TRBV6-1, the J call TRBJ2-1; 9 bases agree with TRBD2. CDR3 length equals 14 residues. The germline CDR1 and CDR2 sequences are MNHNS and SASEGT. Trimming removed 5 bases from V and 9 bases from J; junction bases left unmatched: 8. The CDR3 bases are TGTGCCAGCAGTCAACCTAGCGGGGCTACTGAGCAGTTCTTC. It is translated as CASSQPSGATEQFF.

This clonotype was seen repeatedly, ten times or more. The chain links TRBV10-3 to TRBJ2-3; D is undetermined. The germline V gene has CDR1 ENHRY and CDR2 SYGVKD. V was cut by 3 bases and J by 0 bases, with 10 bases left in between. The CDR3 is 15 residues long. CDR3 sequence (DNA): TGTGCCATCAGTGACCCGGGCCACAGCACAGATACGCAGTATTTT. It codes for CAISDPGHSTDTQYF.

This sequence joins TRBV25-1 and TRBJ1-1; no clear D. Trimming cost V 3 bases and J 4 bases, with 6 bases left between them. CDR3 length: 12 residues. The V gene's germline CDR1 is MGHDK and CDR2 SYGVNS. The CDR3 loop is CASSDPSTEAFF. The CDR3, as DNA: TGTGCCAGCAGTGACCCCTCCACTGAAGCTTTCTTT.

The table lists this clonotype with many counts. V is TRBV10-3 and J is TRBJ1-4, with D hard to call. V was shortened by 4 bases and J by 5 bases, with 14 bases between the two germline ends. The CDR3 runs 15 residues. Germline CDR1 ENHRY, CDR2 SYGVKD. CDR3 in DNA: TGTGCCATCAGTGGCGACGGGCGGAAAAATGAAAAACTGTTTTTT. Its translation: CAISGDGRKNEKLFF.

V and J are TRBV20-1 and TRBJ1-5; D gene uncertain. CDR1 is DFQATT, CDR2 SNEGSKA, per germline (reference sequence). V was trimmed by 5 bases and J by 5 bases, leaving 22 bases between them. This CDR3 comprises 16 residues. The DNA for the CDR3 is TGCAGTGCTCAAGACTTGGGAGGAAAAGGCTATCAGCCCCAGCATTTT. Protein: CSAQDLGGKGYQPQHF.

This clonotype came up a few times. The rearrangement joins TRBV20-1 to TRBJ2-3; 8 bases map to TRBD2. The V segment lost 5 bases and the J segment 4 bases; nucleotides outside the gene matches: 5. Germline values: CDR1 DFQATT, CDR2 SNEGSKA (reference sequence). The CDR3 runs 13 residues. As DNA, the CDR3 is TGCAGTGCTTCCGGGGGGGGCCCAGATACGCAGTATTTT. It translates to CSASGGGPDTQYF.